This T cell receptor beta chain was captured in a study of T cell repertoires in cytomegalovirus infection. Looking at the study overall: Based on public TCR beta signatures, there were indications of CMV infection and of a matching HLA type. Study-wide points: The response measured ex vivo was dominated by TCR beta clonotypes (HLA-C-restricted and CMV-specific).

Remarks on this clonotype: The target antigen is unknown. As the CDR3 is not closed by the conserved phenylalanine or tryptophan, this likely results from a read error.

TCRdb reprocessed the reads via MiXCR and lists one record per CDR3 protein. Among about 830,000 distinct CDR3 sequences, 30% to 35% were seen once, and the ten largest hold around 12%. The CDR3 is 14 amino acids. V was cut by 9 bases and J by 0 bases, with 12 bases left in between. Germline V CDR1 and CDR2: MNHEY, SMNVEV (reference sequence). The gene calls are TRBV27 and TRBJ2-1; TRBD2 is a possible D gene (5 bases). The sample was cultured CD8+ T cells from PBMCs, taken from culture after CMV antigen stimulation. The sequence came from a human donor in good health (CMV status not recorded). Some clones in this sample may be carry-over from other donors' samples. The CDR3 nucleotides are TGTGCCAGTAGCAGCGGTAGCTCCTACAATGAGCAGTTCGTC. Translated, it gives CASSSGSSYNEQFV.